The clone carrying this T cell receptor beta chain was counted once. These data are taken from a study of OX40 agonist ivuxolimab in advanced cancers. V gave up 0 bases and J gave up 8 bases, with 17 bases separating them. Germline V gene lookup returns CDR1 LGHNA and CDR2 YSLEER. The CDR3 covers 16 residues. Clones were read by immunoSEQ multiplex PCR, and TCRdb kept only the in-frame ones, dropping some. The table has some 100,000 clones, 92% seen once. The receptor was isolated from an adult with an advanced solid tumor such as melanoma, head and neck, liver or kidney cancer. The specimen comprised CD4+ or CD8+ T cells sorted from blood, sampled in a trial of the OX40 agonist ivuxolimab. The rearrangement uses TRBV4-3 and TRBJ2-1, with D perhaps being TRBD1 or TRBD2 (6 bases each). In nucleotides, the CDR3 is TGCGCCAGCAGCCAAGAATGGGGGGCTAGACACGATGAGCAGTTCTTC. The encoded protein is CASSQEWGARHDEQFF.